This T cell receptor beta chain was retrieved from a study of blood T cells in healthy people across ages. Study-level points and caveats: Per-million-T-cell TCR beta diversity fell roughly linearly with age. TCR beta diversity correlated strongly with naive T cell percentage.

Primers used in a second PCR of roughly 6 to 11 cycles were a sample-barcoded 5' primer and a J-beta primer mix. TCRdb reprocessed the 5' RACE reads with MiXCR, giving one entry per CDR3 protein. Of some 760,000 distinct CDR3 sequences listed, approximately 25% are singletons. This clonotype was recorded a few times. Its antigen is still unknown. This CDR3 region has 15 residues. Trimming left V 10 bases short and J 1 base short, with 17 bases between. Germline V gene lookup returns CDR1 SNHLY and CDR2 FYNNEI. The same sample was also used in a study of T cells of mothers and their children. This second study notes: Donation was provided by three healthy Caucasian mothers along with their six children. A slight, non-significant increase in overlap was found for related mother-child pairs relative to unrelated pairs.

V usage is TRBV2 and J usage is TRBJ2-1, with no clear D. Sequencing was performed on blood. This sequence originates from a boy aged 5 to 17 in good health. Written as DNA, the CDR3 is TGTGCCACCAAGAACGAGACGGTATCCTACAATGAGCAGTTCTTC. Encoded protein: CATKNETVSYNEQFF.